This T cell receptor beta chain stems from a study of T cells in Graves' hyperthyroidism and ophthalmopathy (dated 2019 in TCRdb). Some background on the complete study: Peripheral blood was collected at initial diagnosis, before any treatment. The paper describes TCR Vbeta CDR3 sequencing of around 130 peripheral blood samples, made up of approximately 40 ophthalmopathy patients, more than 70 hyperthyroidism patients and 17 progressor patients. The study also compared thyroid tissue and blood T-cell repertoires from five or six Graves' hyperthyroidism patients. An independent validation cohort of fewer than 20 hyperthyroidism patients and 17 patients who later progressed to ophthalmopathy tested prospective prediction of ophthalmopathy. A discovery cohort of approximately 100 patients, 43 with Graves' ophthalmopathy and fewer than 65 with stable Graves' hyperthyroidism, was used to find distinguishing TCR V-J signatures. The 90 to 100 discovery patients were randomly split 7:3 into training and test sets. Once sampling was done, hyperthyroidism patients were given methimazole at a starting dose of 30 mg daily, whereas ophthalmopathy patients were given high-dose intravenous methylprednisolone. The research as a whole found: Most expanded thyroid clonotypes (frequency above 0.001) were also detected in blood, a finding suggesting that blood repertoires may reflect thyroid immune responses. In validation, progression to ophthalmopathy was predicted by the model with 65% to 71% sensitivity and 72% to 80% specificity, a median of approximately 6.5 months before onset. No statistical method was used to fix the sample size in advance, and group allocation was not hidden from the investigators. A model built on a 13 V-J signature distinguished ophthalmopathy from stable hyperthyroidism, reaching about 88% sensitivity and under 84% specificity in cross-validation and 80%/75% in testing.

A patient counted as having stable Graves' hyperthyroidism if no progression to ophthalmopathy occurred over 18 months of follow-up. The hyperthyroidism patients were between 18 and 65 years old and newly diagnosed, with a disease duration of less than 2 months. The study excluded patients with uncontrolled infections, other autoimmune diseases, pregnancy or lactation. Diagnoses were based on clinical symptoms, serum thyroxine and TRAb, thyroid ultrasound and orbital computed tomography. PBMCs were isolated from 8 to 10 ml of fresh peripheral blood by Ficoll-Paque density gradient centrifugation. Total RNA was extracted with Trizol reagent, and quality was checked on an Agilent 2100 Bioanalyzer. V was cut back by 8 bases and J by 8 bases, leaving a gap of 18 bases between them. The CDR3 runs 14 residues from the cysteine to the phenylalanine. The only DNA kept is the CDR3, 42 bases in frame from the first base.

The TCR beta CDR3 regions were amplified from RNA transcripts. For the first round of RT-PCR on the TCR CDR3, the HTBI primer set was used together with the Qiagen OneStep RT-PCR kit. The libraries were constructed in a second round of multiplex PCR and then size-selected and purified. Libraries were sequenced paired-end with 100 bp reads on an Illumina HiSeq2000. Per the original workflow: SOAPnuke was used to process the raw data, with reads discarded if the reads contained adapters or uncalled bases, had a mean Phred below 15, or lacked an exact constant-primer or identifier match. High-quality paired reads were merged using COPE v1.2.5, and each unique nucleotide sequence was defined as a clonotype. MiTCR v1.1 was used to align clonotypes to the IMGT TRBV, TRBD and TRBJ reference segments. The analysis included only V-J combinations with a frequency above 0.0001, which together covered more than 98% of the repertoires. The TCS score was defined as F50 (clonal expansion) divided by E x V (chaos), with BLOSUM62-based TCRdist calculated between CDR3 peptides within each V-J. Welch's t-statistics and random forest reduced just over 500 V-J features to roughly 13, which were used in a naive Bayes classifier (R e1071). Thyroid-blood repertoire similarity was quantified with the Morisita-Horn index. Using fastp trimming at Q25 and MiXCR clonotype assembly, TCRdb reanalyzed the public sequencing data and kept in-frame beta chains. All rows with the same CDR3 protein become a single entry with the most common DNA and genes. What appears here as the V and J calls and clone size reflects TCRdb's work, not the paper's. In this sample the table shows roughly 800,000 distinct CDR3 sequences, roughly 40% of which occur a single time. Around 9.3% of the sample is taken by the ten largest.

Concerning this clonotype: The target of this receptor is not known. Per-nucleotide qualities are absent, and no much larger clonotype sits a single base away.

The chain uses TRBV12-3 or TRBV12-4 and TRBJ1-4; no D gene is confidently identified. The receptor was isolated from a man between 18 and 35 years old with Graves' hyperthyroidism. The source material was blood. The base sequence is TGTGCCAGCTCTTCCGTGAGCGGTCGGGAAAAACTGTTTTTT. Translated, it reads CASSSVSGREKLFF.